This paragraph reports one T cell receptor (beta chain). The source of the sample is a study of blood T cell repertoires in COVID-19. Study-level information: Whether acute or convalescent, the COVID-19 samples came from the United States, Italy and Spain.

Germline CDR1 SNHLY, CDR2 FYNNEI. Trimming at V came to 4 bases and at J to 5 bases, leaving 3 bases not matched to a gene. The CDR3 has 14 amino acids. Profiling relied on immunoSEQ multiplex PCR, and the TCRdb table lists in-frame clones only, not all of them. The sample records over 90,000 clones, 81% being singletons. The source of this sequence is a man aged 80 or over with COVID-19, enrolled during active disease. The material sequenced was peripheral blood. This sequence joins TRBV2 and TRBJ2-5, with 11 bases aligning to TRBD2. CDR3 nucleotide sequence: TGTGCCAGCAGTGTATCTAGCGGGGGGGAGACCCAGTACTTC. This codes for CASSVSSGGETQYF.